This T cell receptor (beta chain) is drawn from a study of vaccination and CD4 T cells after COVID-19. The CDR3 length is 15 residues. The germline V gene encodes CDR1 MGHDK and CDR2 SYGVNS. V lost 10 bases, J lost 5 bases, and 10 bases stayed unmatched. This clonotype was picked up a small number of times. Its cognate antigen is unknown. CD4+ T cells that had been cultured provided DNA sequenced with the Oncomine TCR Beta short-read assay. TCRdb reprocessed the PCR reads with MiXCR, giving one entry per CDR3 protein. The data hold 15,000 or so distinct CDR3 sequences, with approximately 52% observed a single time. Study conclusions and caveats: Convalescent patients showed a median about 90% of reactive clones that were seen only post-vaccination.

Treatment noted: roughly 11-day PBMC culture with coronavirus spike peptide pools or control peptides (ViraFEST assay). ViraFEST expanded antigen-specific T cells with peptide pools, then sequenced TCRs. Negative selection recovered the CD4+ T cells once they had spent more than 8 days in culture. This clonotype was sampled from a human donor who had recovered from COVID-19. The V gene is TRBV25-1, the J gene TRBJ2-1, with 11 bases lining up with TRBD2. Sequencing was carried out using CD4+ T cells from blood, cultured in vitro. CDR3: CATETPGLADNEQFF. In DNA form, the CDR3 reads TGTGCCACCGAAACTCCGGGACTAGCGGACAATGAGCAGTTCTTC.